Shown below are 30 T cell receptor beta chains from a single sample sequenced in a study of OX40 agonist ivuxolimab in advanced cancers. Here immunoSEQ multiplex PCR was the method, and the copy in TCRdb shows in-frame clones only, minus some. Here the sample spans about 80,000 clones, around 90% being singletons. The starting material was CD4+ or CD8+ T cells sorted from blood, obtained in a trial of the OX40 agonist ivuxolimab. The receptors originated from an adult with an advanced solid tumor such as melanoma, head and neck, liver or kidney cancer.

As DNA, the CDR3 is TGCAGCGTTTGGAAGCCAGGTAGCTACACCTTC. Translated: CSVWKPGSYTF. The chain joins TRBV29-1 to TRBJ1-2, with D unclear. The germline V gene has CDR1 SQVTM and CDR2 ANQGSEA. The germline V and J ends were trimmed by 5 bases and 9 bases, with 13 bases remaining between them. The CDR3 is 11 amino acids.

The chain recombines TRBV5-4 with TRBJ2-6; D is undetermined. Germline values: CDR1 SGHNT, CDR2 YYREEE (reference sequence). This CDR3 has 16 amino acids. The germline V and J ends were trimmed by 0 bases and 2 bases, with 9 bases remaining between them. The DNA of the CDR3 is TGTGCCAGCAGCTTGGGGCCCAACCCTGGGGCCAACGTCCTGACTTTC. The encoded protein is CASSLGPNPGANVLTF.

This clone was observed a single time. The chain has TRBV5-4 and TRBJ2-4; TRBD1 matches 8 bases. The CDR3 runs to 16 residues. J was trimmed by 2 bases and V by 4 bases; bases with no gene match: 8. Germline V lookup: CDR1 SGHNT, CDR2 YYREEE (reference sequence). The CDR3 nucleotides are TGTGCCAGCAGCAGCAGGGGGCGCGGGACCAAAAACATTCAGTACTTC. Protein: CASSSRGRGTKNIQYF.

This clone came up a few times. The chain recombines TRBV30 with TRBJ2-7; D uncertain. The CDR3 totals 11 residues. V shed 1 base and J shed 4 bases, with 5 bases lying between them. Germline CDR1 is GTSNPN and CDR2 is SVGIG (reference sequence). This CDR3 is CAWSASYEQYF. In DNA form, the CDR3 reads TGTGCCTGGAGTGCCTCTTACGAGCAGTACTTC.

V is TRBV15 and J is TRBJ1-2, with D maybe TRBD1 (5 bases). Trimming removed 3 bases at V and 7 bases at J, with 18 bases between. The CDR3 spans 15 residues. Germline loops: CDR1 LNHNV, CDR2 YYDKDF (reference sequence). CDR3 residues: CATSSQIGDSAGYTF. In DNA, the CDR3 is TGTGCCACCAGCAGTCAGATCGGAGACAGCGCTGGCTACACCTTC.

J is TRBJ1-5 and V is TRBV19, with 7 bases that match TRBD1. With 4 bases clipped from V and 5 bases from J, the junction kept 11 bases outside the gene matches. CDR1 is LNHDA, CDR2 SQIVND, per germline (reference sequence). CDR3 length: 16 amino acids. The CDR3 bases are TGTGCCAGTAGTACCGGACAGGTCCGTAACGATCAGCCCCAGCATTTT. This encodes CASSTGQVRNDQPQHF.

The rearrangement joins TRBV6-6 to TRBJ2-7; 7 bases match TRBD1. V lost 1 base and J lost 2; bases outside the gene matches: 8. The CDR3 runs 16 residues. Germline V gene sequence: CDR1 MNHNY, CDR2 SVGAGI (reference sequence). This chain's CDR3 is CASSYLGQSLTYEQYF. The CDR3 DNA reads as TGTGCCAGCAGTTACTTGGGACAGTCTCTTACCTACGAGCAGTACTTC.

The chain recombines TRBV7-2 with TRBJ1-5; D is unresolved. The germline gives CDR1 SGHTA, CDR2 FQGNSA. Trimming shortened V by 2 bases and J by 6 bases, and 11 bases separated the two germline ends. The CDR3 is 14 residues long. The CDR3 region has the DNA TGTGCCAGCAGCTTATGGGGAGAGAGTCAGCCCCAGCATTTT. Amino acids: CASSLWGESQPQHF.

The rearrangement links TRBV19 to TRBJ2-7; 9 bases are shared with TRBD1. Looked up from germline, CDR1 is LNHDA and CDR2 is SQIVND (reference sequence). CDR3 length: 14 amino acids. With 6 bases clipped from V and 5 bases from J, the junction kept 8 bases outside the gene matches. The chain's CDR3 is CASSLGQGIDEQYF. CDR3 DNA sequence: TGTGCCAGTAGCCTAGGACAGGGGATCGACGAGCAGTACTTC.

As DNA, the CDR3 is TGTGCCAGCAGAGGACAGGGGTCAAGAGATACGCAGTATTTT. As protein: CASRGQGSRDTQYF. The gene calls are TRBV27 and TRBJ2-3; 9 nucleotides agree with TRBD1. The germline V gene encodes CDR1 MNHEY and CDR2 SMNVEV (reference sequence). The trim removed 6 bases at V and 5 bases at J, leaving 6 bases unmatched. This CDR3 has 14 amino acids.

In this sample, this clone turned up a few times. The chain couples TRBV7-3 to TRBJ1-1; 7 nucleotides match TRBD1. Germline-derived CDR1 and CDR2 are SGHTA and FQGTGA. The trim removed 5 bases at V and 1 base at J, leaving 7 bases unmatched. The CDR3 sequence is 15 residues long. The CDR3 DNA is TGTGCCAGCAGCGCGACAGGGACGCCGAACACTGAAGCTTTCTTT. Residues: CASSATGTPNTEAFF.

This clone came up once. This chain links TRBV30 with TRBJ1-3; unclear D gene. This CDR3 is 16 amino acids long. Germline V gene lookup returns CDR1 GTSNPN and CDR2 SVGIG (reference sequence). V lost 0 bases to trimming and J lost 0 bases, with 12 bases between them. The CDR3 nucleotides read TGTGCCTGGAGTGTTCCCCGGGCCGCCTCTGGAAACACCATATATTTT. It yields the protein CAWSVPRAASGNTIYF.

This chain links TRBV4-1 with TRBJ2-7; TRBD1 aligns across 8 bases. The junction had 12 bases not matched to a gene; V was cut back by 3 bases and J by 5 bases. The CDR3 length is 16 residues. Germline CDR1 reads MGHRA; CDR2 reads YSYEKL. DNA for the CDR3: TGCGCCAGCAGCCACCCCCGGACAGGGAGTACGGACGAGCAGTACTTC. Protein sequence: CASSHPRTGSTDEQYF.

The rearrangement joins TRBV27 to TRBJ2-5; 12 nucleotides align to TRBD1. The CDR3 contains 13 residues. In germline, CDR1 is MNHEY, CDR2 SMNVEV (reference sequence). V lost 3 bases, J lost 7 bases, and 0 bases stayed unmatched. CDR3 nucleotide sequence: TGTGCCAGCAGTTTGGGACAGGGGGCGACCCAGTACTTC. Its protein product is CASSLGQGATQYF.

The V gene is TRBV5-1, the J gene TRBJ2-1; TRBD2 aligns across 9 bases. The CDR3 has 15 residues. CDR1 is SGHRS, CDR2 YFSETQ, per germline. Losses at the gene ends were 0 bases for V and 8 bases for J; bases not matched to a gene: 6. The CDR3 coding sequence is TGCGCCAGCAGCTTGGCTGCGGGAGGGCCGCATGAGCAGTTCTTC. It codes for CASSLAAGGPHEQFF. The entire variable domain, with the rest obtained from reference TRBV5-1 and TRBJ2-1, is as follows: KAGVTQTPRYLIKTRGQQVTLSCSPISGHRSVSWYQQTPGQGLQFLFEYFSETQRNKGNFPGRFSGRQFSNSRSEMNVSTLELGDSALYLCASSLAAGGPHEQFFGPGTRLTVL.

The chain links TRBV7-9 to TRBJ2-7, with 12 nucleotides matching TRBD1. J gave up 7 bases and V 0 bases, and 7 bases lay outside the gene matches. Germline CDR1 is SEHNR and CDR2 is FQNEAQ (reference sequence). The CDR3 length is 16 residues. CDR3: CASSLAWGQGAREQYF. The DNA for the CDR3 is TGTGCCAGCAGCTTAGCGTGGGGACAGGGGGCCAGAGAGCAGTACTTC.

The chain combines TRBV30 with TRBJ2-1; D is unresolved. The CDR3 has 12 amino acids. Trimming took off 3 bases at V and 6 bases at J, with 9 bases between the two ends. Germline V gene sequence: CDR1 GTSNPN, CDR2 SVGIG (reference sequence). The CDR3 DNA is TGTGCCTGGAGCCGTCGTGGCAATGAGCAGTTCTTC. Protein sequence: CAWSRRGNEQFF.

This chain joins TRBV5-6 and TRBJ2-3, with a weak D call TRBD2 (5 bases). The V gene's germline CDR1 is SGHDT and CDR2 YYEEEE. The CDR3 totals 14 residues. Trimming stripped 5 bases from V and 1 base from J, with 11 bases between. CDR3 DNA: TGTGCCAGCAGTGAGGACTGGGGCACAGATACGCAGTATTTT. Its translation: CASSEDWGTDTQYF.

The J gene is TRBJ2-2, the V gene TRBV9, with a possible D match to TRBD1 (6 bases). Looked up from germline, CDR1 is SGDLS and CDR2 is YYNGEE. V lost 0 bases, J lost 5 bases, and 8 bases lay in between. CDR3 length equals 14 residues. CDR3 residues: CASSVEGVTGELFF. DNA for the CDR3: TGTGCCAGCAGCGTAGAGGGGGTGACCGGGGAGCTGTTTTTT.

The chain links TRBV13 to TRBJ2-7; no reliable D call. CDR1 PRHDT and CDR2 FYEKMQ come from the germline V gene (reference sequence). V lost 3 bases and J lost 2, with 5 bases in between. This CDR3 has 12 residues. CDR3 coding DNA: TGTGCCAGCAGCTTTGAAACCTACGAGCAGTACTTC. Its protein product is CASSFETYEQYF.

The V call is TRBV9, the J call TRBJ2-1; 11 nucleotides match TRBD1. Germline V gives CDR1 SGDLS, CDR2 YYNGEE. The CDR3 is made up of 16 amino acids. V shed 0 bases, J shed 4 bases, and the junction held 3 bases outside the gene matches. The CDR3 nucleotides are TGTGCCAGCAGCGTAGCCCGGGACAGGGGGTACAATGAGCAGTTCTTC. Translating it yields CASSVARDRGYNEQFF.

The CDR3 loop is CASSGGAARLYGYTF. The CDR3, as DNA: TGCGCCAGCAGTGGGGGGGCGGCCCGACTCTATGGCTACACCTTC. The chain recombines TRBV10-2 with TRBJ1-2; a possible D gene is TRBD1 (6 bases). Germline CDR1 is WSHSY and CDR2 is SAAADI. The CDR3 has 15 amino acids. Trimming cost V 4 bases and J 4 bases, with 16 bases left between them.

The chain links TRBV7-3 to TRBJ2-1; no definite D call. V was pared by 3 bases and J by 5 bases, with 5 bases between. The germline CDR1 and CDR2 sequences are SGHTA and FQGTGA. This CDR3 is 12 amino acids long. In nucleotides, the CDR3 is TGTGCCAGCAGCTTCGCCCACAATGAGCAGTTCTTC. Its protein product is CASSFAHNEQFF.

The gene calls are TRBV27 and TRBJ1-1, with D possibly matching TRBD1 (6 bases). CDR1 is MNHEY, CDR2 SMNVEV, per germline (reference sequence). The CDR3 consists of 14 residues. The V gene lost 8 bases and the J gene lost 3 bases, with 16 bases spanning the gap. The CDR3 region is CASSEGVRYTEAFF. CDR3 DNA: TGTGCCAGCTCGGAGGGGGTGAGGTACACTGAAGCTTTCTTT.

The rearrangement uses TRBV15 and TRBJ1-2, with D possibly TRBD1 on 6 matching bases. This CDR3 is 15 amino acids long. V gave up 1 base and J gave up 5 bases, with 14 bases separating them. Germline lookup yields CDR1 LNHNV and CDR2 YYDKDF (reference sequence). The CDR3 is CATSRGTEGVYGYTF. DNA of the CDR3: TGTGCCACCAGCAGAGGGACGGAGGGGGTTTATGGCTACACCTTC.

The rearrangement joins TRBV27 to TRBJ2-2; D could derive from TRBD1 or TRBD2 (5 bases each). CDR1 and CDR2 (germline): MNHEY, SMNVEV (reference sequence). V shed 5 bases and J shed 1 base, with 20 bases lying between them. This CDR3 comprises 18 residues. CDR3: CASSPTPWGRGNTGELFF. The CDR3 bases are TGTGCCAGCAGTCCGACCCCTTGGGGGAGAGGGAACACCGGGGAGCTGTTTTTT.

The chain combines TRBV5-4 with TRBJ1-2, with D hard to call. The CDR3 covers 14 residues. V shed 3 bases and J shed 8 bases, with 17 bases lying between them. Germline V gene lookup returns CDR1 SGHNT and CDR2 YYREEE (reference sequence). CDR3 bases: TGTGCCAGCAGCTGGGGTCTTCCCAGTTTGGGCTACACCTTC. The encoded protein is CASSWGLPSLGYTF.

In DNA, the CDR3 is TGTGCCAGTAGTATAGATCGAGTAGCGGGGAGGTCGGATACGCAGTATTTT. As protein: CASSIDRVAGRSDTQYF. This chain links TRBV19 with TRBJ2-3; TRBD2 matches 8 bases. Germline CDR1 reads LNHDA; CDR2 reads SQIVND (reference sequence). V lost 0 bases, J lost 6 bases, and 11 bases stayed unmatched. The CDR3 has 17 residues.

J is TRBJ2-7 and V is TRBV2, with D hard to call. Trimming pared 4 bases from V and 5 bases from J, leaving 6 bases between. The CDR3 loop spans 11 amino acids. Germline CDR1 and CDR2: SNHLY and FYNNEI. The CDR3 DNA reads TGTGCCAGCAGTGTGGGCCACGAGCAGTACTTC. It is translated as CASSVGHEQYF.

This chain links TRBV16 with TRBJ2-7; either TRBD1 or TRBD2 may fit D (6 bases each). The germline CDR1 and CDR2 sequences are KGHSY and FQNENV. V was pared by 0 bases and J by 4 bases, with 22 bases between. There are 18 residues in the CDR3. This chain's CDR3 is CASSQSKKVAVGGYEQYF. DNA for the CDR3: TGTGCCAGCAGCCAATCAAAGAAAGTAGCAGTAGGGGGGTACGAGCAGTACTTC. The variable domain in full, with the rest retrieved from reference TRBV16 and TRBJ2-7, is GEEVAQTPKHLVRGEGQKAKLYCAPIKGHSYVFWYQQVLKNEFKFLISFQNENVFDETGMPKERFSAKCLPNSPCSLEIQATKLEDSAVYFCASSQSKKVAVGGYEQYFGPGTRLTVT.